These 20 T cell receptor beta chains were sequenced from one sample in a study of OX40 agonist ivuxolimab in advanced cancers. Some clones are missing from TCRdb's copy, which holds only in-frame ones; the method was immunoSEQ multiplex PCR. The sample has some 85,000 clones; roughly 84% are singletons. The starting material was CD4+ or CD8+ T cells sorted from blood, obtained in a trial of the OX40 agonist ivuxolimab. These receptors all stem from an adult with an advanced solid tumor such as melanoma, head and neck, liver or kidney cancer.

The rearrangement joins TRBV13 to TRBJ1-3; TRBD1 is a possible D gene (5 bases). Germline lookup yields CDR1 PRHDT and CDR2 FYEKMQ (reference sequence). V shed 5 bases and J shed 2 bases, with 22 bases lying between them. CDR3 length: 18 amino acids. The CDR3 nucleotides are TGTGCCAGCAGCAAAGGCGTTGACAGTAACTTCCCTGGAAACACCATATATTTT. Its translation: CASSKGVDSNFPGNTIYF.

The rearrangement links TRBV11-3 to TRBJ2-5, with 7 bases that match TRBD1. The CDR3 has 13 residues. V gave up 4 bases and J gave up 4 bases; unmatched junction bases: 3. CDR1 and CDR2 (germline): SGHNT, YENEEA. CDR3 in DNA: TGTGCCAGCAGCTGGGACAGTTCAGAGACCCAGTACTTC. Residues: CASSWDSSETQYF.

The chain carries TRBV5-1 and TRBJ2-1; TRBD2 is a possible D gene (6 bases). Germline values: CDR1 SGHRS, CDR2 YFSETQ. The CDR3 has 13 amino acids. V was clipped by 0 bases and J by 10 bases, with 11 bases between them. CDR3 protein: CASSLAQEGEQFF. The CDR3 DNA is TGCGCCAGCAGCTTGGCCCAGGAGGGGGAGCAGTTCTTC.

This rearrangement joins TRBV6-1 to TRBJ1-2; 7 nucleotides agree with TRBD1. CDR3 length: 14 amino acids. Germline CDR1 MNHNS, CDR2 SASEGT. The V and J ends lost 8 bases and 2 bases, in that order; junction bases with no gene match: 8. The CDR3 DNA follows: TGTGCCAGCTTTATTCCGGGACAGAACTATGGCTACACCTTC. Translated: CASFIPGQNYGYTF.

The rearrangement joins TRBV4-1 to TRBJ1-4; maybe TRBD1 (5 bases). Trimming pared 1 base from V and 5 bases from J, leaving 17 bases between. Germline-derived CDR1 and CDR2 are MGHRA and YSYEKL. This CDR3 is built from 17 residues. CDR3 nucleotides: TGCGCCAGCAGCCAAGTGAGGGACCCGGGACCCAATGAAAAACTGTTTTTT. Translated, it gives CASSQVRDPGPNEKLFF.

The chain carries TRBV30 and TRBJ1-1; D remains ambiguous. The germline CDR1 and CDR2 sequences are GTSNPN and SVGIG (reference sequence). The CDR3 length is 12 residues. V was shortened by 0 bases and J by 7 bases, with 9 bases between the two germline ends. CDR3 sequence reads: CAWSVPWGEAFF. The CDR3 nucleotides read TGTGCCTGGAGTGTACCATGGGGTGAAGCTTTCTTT.

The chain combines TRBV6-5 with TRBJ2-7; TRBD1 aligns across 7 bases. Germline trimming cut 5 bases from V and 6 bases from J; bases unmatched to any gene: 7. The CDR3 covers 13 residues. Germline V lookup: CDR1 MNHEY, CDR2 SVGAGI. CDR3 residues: CASSGGQVGEQYF. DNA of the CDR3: TGTGCCAGCAGTGGCGGACAGGTCGGCGAGCAGTACTTC.

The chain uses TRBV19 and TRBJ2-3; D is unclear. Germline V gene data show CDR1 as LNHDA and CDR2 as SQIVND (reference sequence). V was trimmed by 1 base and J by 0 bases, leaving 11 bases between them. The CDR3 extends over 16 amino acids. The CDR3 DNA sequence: TGTGCCAGTAGTATAGCGACCGACCTTAGCACAGATACGCAGTATTTT. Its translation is CASSIATDLSTDTQYF.

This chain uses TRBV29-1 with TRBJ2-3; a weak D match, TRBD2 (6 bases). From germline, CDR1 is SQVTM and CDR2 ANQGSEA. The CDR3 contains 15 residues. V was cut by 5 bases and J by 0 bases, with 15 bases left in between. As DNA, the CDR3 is TGCAGCGTTTTGACCCGGGGAGGAAGCACAGATACGCAGTATTTT. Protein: CSVLTRGGSTDTQYF.

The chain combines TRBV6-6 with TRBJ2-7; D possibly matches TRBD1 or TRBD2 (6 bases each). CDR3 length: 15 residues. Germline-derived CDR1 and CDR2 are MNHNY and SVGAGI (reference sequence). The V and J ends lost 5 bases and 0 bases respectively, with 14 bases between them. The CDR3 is CASSQEGQSSYEQYF. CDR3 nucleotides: TGTGCCAGCAGTCAGGAGGGACAAAGCTCCTACGAGCAGTACTTC.

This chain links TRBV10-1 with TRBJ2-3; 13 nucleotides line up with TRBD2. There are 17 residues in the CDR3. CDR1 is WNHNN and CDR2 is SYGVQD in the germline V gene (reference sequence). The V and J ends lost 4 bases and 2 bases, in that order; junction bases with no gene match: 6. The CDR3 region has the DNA TGCGCCAGCAGTGGAGCTGGACTAGCGGGGGCCACAGATACGCAGTATTTT. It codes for CASSGAGLAGATDTQYF.

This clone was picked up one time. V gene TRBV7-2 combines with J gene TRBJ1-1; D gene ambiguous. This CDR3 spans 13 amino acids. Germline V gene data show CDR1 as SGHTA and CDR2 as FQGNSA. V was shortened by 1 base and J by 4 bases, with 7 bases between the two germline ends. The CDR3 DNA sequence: TGTGCCAGCAGCTTAGGGCAGTTCACTGAAGCTTTCTTT. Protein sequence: CASSLGQFTEAFF.

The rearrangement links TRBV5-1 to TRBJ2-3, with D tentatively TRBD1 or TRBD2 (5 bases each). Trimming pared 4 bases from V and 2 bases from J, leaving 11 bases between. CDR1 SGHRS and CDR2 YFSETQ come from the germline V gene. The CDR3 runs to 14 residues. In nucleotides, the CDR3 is TGCGCCAGCAGCGCCCGGGACCTCACAGATACGCAGTATTTT. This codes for CASSARDLTDTQYF. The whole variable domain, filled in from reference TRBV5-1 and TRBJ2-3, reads KAGVTQTPRYLIKTRGQQVTLSCSPISGHRSVSWYQQTPGQGLQFLFEYFSETQRNKGNFPGRFSGRQFSNSRSEMNVSTLELGDSALYLCASSARDLTDTQYFGPGTRLTVL.

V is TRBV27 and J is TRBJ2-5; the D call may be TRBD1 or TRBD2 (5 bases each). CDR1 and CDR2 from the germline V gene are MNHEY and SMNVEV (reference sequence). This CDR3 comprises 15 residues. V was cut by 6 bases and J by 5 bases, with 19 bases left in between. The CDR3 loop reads CASRPIPLRGETQYF. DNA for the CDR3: TGTGCCAGCAGACCAATTCCCCTGAGGGGCGAGACCCAGTACTTC.

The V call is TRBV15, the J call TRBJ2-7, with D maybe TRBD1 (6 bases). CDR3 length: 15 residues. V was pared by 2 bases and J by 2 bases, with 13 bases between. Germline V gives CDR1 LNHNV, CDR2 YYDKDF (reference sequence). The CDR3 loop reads CATSRSRGQTYEQYF. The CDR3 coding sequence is TGTGCCACCAGCAGAAGCAGGGGCCAGACCTACGAGCAGTACTTC.

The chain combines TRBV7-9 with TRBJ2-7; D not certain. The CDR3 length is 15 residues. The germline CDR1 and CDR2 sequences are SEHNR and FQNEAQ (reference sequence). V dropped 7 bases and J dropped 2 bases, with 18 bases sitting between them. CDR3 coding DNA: TGTGCCAGCACCACCTCGGAGAACCCAACCTACGAGCAGTACTTC. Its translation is CASTTSENPTYEQYF. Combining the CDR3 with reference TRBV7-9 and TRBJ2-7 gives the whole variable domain DTGVSQNPRHKITKRGQNVTFRCDPISEHNRLYWYRQTLGQGPEFLTYFQNEAQLEKSRLLSDRFSAERPKGSFSTLEIQRTEQGDSAMYLCASTTSENPTYEQYFGPGTRLTVT.

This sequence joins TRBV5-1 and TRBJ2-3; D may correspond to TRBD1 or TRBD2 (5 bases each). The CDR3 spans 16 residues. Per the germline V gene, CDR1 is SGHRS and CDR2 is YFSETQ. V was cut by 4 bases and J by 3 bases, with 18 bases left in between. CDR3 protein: CASSPRGQGGTDTQYF. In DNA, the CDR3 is TGCGCCAGCAGCCCAAGAGGGCAGGGTGGGACAGATACGCAGTATTTT.

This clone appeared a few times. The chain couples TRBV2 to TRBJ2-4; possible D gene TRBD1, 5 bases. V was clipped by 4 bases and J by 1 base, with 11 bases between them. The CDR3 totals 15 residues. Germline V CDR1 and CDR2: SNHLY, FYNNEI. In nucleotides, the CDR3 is TGTGCCAGCAGTGTTTGGAGACAGGCCAAAAACATTCAGTACTTC. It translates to CASSVWRQAKNIQYF.

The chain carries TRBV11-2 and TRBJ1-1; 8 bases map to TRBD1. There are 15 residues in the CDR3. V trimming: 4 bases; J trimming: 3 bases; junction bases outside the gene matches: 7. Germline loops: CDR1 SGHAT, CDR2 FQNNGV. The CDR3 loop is CASSSRTGKDTEAFF. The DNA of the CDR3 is TGTGCCAGCAGCTCAAGGACAGGGAAGGACACTGAAGCTTTCTTT. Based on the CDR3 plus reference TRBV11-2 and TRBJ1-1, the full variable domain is EAGVAQSPRYKIIEKRQSVAFWCNPISGHATLYWYQQILGQGPKLLIQFQNNGVVDDSQLPKDRFSAERLKGVDSTLKIQPAKLEDSAVYLCASSSRTGKDTEAFFGQGTRLTVV.

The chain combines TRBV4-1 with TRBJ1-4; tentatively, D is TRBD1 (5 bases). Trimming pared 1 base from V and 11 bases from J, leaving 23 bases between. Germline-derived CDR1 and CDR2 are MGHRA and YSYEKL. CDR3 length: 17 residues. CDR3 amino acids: CASSQVLVARARRKLFF. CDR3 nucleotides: TGCGCCAGCAGCCAAGTACTTGTCGCCAGGGCCCGTCGGAAACTGTTTTTT.